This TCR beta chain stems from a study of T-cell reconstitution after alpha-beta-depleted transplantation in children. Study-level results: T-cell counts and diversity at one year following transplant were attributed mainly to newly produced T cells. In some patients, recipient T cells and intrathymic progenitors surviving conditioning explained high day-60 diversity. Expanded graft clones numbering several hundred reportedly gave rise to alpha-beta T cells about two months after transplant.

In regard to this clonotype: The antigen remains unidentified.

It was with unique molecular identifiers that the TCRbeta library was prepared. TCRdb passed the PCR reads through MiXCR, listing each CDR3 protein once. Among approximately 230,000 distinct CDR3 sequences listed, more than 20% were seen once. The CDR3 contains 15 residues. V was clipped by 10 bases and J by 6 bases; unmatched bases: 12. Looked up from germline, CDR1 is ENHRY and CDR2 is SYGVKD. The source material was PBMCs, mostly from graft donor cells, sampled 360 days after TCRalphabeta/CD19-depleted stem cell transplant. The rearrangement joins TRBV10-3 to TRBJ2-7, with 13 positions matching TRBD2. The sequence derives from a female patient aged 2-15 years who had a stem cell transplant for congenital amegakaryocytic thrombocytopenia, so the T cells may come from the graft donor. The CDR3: CATTSGRAFVVEQYF. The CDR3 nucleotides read TGTGCCACAACTAGCGGGAGGGCTTTCGTGGTCGAGCAGTACTTC.